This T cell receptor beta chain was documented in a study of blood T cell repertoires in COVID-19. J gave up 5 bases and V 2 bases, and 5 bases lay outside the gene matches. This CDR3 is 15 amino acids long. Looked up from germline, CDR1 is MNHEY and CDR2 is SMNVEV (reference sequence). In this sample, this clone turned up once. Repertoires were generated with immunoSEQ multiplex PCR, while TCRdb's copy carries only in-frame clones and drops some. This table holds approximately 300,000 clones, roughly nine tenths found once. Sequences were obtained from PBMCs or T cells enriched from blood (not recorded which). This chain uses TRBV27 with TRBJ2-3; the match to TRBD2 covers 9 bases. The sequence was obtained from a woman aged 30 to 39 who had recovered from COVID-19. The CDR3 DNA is TGTGCCAGCAGTTTAAAAGGGACTAGCCGAGATACGCAGTATTTT. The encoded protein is CASSLKGTSRDTQYF.